A single sample gave rise to the 30 T cell receptor beta chains below, sequenced in a study of T cell responses to AZD1222 COVID-19 vaccine. Profiled with immunoSEQ multiplex PCR; TCRdb holds only in-frame clones, not every one. The data contain roughly 66,000 clones, 88% of them singletons. The specimen was peripheral blood, collected 28 days after the second dose of the MenACWY control vaccine. All receptors derive from an adult who received the MenACWY meningococcal vaccine as a control.

This clone was picked up one time. This rearrangement joins TRBV5-4 to TRBJ1-3; D remains unclear. The CDR3 length is 12 residues. Looked up from germline, CDR1 is SGHNT and CDR2 is YYREEE (reference sequence). V was clipped by 4 bases and J by 3 bases, with 5 bases between them. CDR3 nucleotide sequence: TGTGCCAGCAGCCCTAATGGAAACACCATATATTTT. As protein: CASSPNGNTIYF.

The rearrangement links TRBV20-1 to TRBJ2-2; TRBD2 matches 9 bases. V was pared by 3 bases and J by 4 bases, with 6 bases of the junction left unmatched. The CDR3 consists of 15 residues. CDR1 DFQATT and CDR2 SNEGSKA come from the germline V gene (reference sequence). The chain's CDR3 is CSASSAGGATGELFF. CDR3 nucleotides: TGCAGTGCTAGTTCAGCGGGAGGCGCCACCGGGGAGCTGTTTTTT.

This chain links TRBV3-1 (or the pseudogene TRBV3-2) with TRBJ1-2; D remains unclear. The CDR3 sequence is 14 residues long. V lost 1 base and J 5 bases, leaving 11 bases between the germline ends. Germline loops: CDR1 LGHDT, CDR2 YNNKEL (reference sequence). As DNA, the CDR3 is TGTGCCAGCAGCCAAGGGGCTGGGTTTTATGGCTACACCTTC. It is translated as CASSQGAGFYGYTF.

J is TRBJ1-6 and V is TRBV2, with D uncertain. The germline CDR1 and CDR2 sequences are SNHLY and FYNNEI. V dropped 4 bases and J dropped 7 bases, with 5 bases sitting between them. This CDR3 contains 12 residues. The DNA of the CDR3 is TGTGCCAGCAGTGTGCTAAATTCACCCCTCCACTTT. The encoded protein is CASSVLNSPLHF. Combining the CDR3 with reference TRBV2 and TRBJ1-6 gives the whole variable domain EPEVTQTPSHQVTQMGQEVILRCVPISNHLYFYWYRQILGQKVEFLVSFYNNEISEKSEIFDDQFSVERPDGSNFTLKIRSTKLEDSAMYFCASSVLNSPLHFGNGTRLTVT.

This chain connects TRBV29-1 to TRBJ1-1, with D hard to call. The V gene's germline CDR1 is SQVTM and CDR2 ANQGSEA. Trimming shortened V by 4 bases and J by 3 bases, and 15 bases separated the two germline ends. The CDR3 contains 14 residues. This CDR3 reads CSVVRGLVDTEAFF. In DNA, the CDR3 is TGCAGCGTTGTTCGTGGCTTGGTGGACACTGAAGCTTTCTTT.

The CDR3 DNA reads as TGTGCCAGCAGCTCAACGACAGGGGGAAAAGAGACCCAGTACTTC. This encodes CASSSTTGGKETQYF. This chain uses TRBV7-9 with TRBJ2-5; TRBD1 matches 9 bases. V gave up 4 bases and J gave up 3 bases; unmatched junction bases: 6. The CDR3 sequence is 15 residues long. CDR1 is SEHNR, CDR2 FQNEAQ, per germline (reference sequence).

V usage is TRBV12-3 or TRBV12-4 and J usage is TRBJ1-5, with D perhaps TRBD1 (6 bases). The CDR3 covers 13 residues. The V end lost 6 bases, the J end lost 4 bases, and 10 bases lay between the germline ends. This CDR3 reads CASRLGGNQPQHF. CDR3 in DNA: TGTGCCAGCAGACTAGGGGGGAATCAGCCCCAGCATTTT.

This clone was observed once. This chain uses TRBV12-2 with TRBJ1-5. TRBV12-2 is marked as a pseudogene. This CDR3 comprises 16 residues. The CDR3: CASRLDGGASNQPQHF. CDR3 nucleotides: TGTGCAAGTCGCTTAGACGGAGGAGCTAGCAATCAGCCCCAGCATTTT.

The chain links TRBV14 to TRBJ2-5; the match to TRBD1 covers 8 bases. Germline V gene data show CDR1 as SGHDN and CDR2 as FVKESK. After removal of 2 bases from V and 5 bases from J, the junction contained 7 bases not matched to a gene. This CDR3 has 15 residues. The CDR3 reads CASSQLKTGDETQYF. The DNA for the CDR3 is TGTGCCAGCAGCCAACTAAAGACAGGGGACGAGACCCAGTACTTC.

The rearrangement links TRBV28 to TRBJ2-3; 9 nucleotides line up with TRBD1. V trimming: 5 bases; J trimming: 1 base; junction bases outside the gene matches: 4. Germline V lookup: CDR1 MDHEN, CDR2 SYDVKM. The CDR3 sequence is 15 residues long. This CDR3 is CASSQGQGRTDTQYF. CDR3 sequence (DNA): TGTGCCAGCAGTCAGGGACAGGGCCGCACAGATACGCAGTATTTT. The entire variable domain, with the rest obtained from reference TRBV28 and TRBJ2-3, is as follows: DVKVTQSSRYLVKRTGEKVFLECVQDMDHENMFWYRQDPGLGLRLIYFSYDVKMKEKGDIPEGYSVSREKKERFSLILESASTNQTSMYLCASSQGQGRTDTQYFGPGTRLTVL.

The chain recombines TRBV9 with TRBJ2-3; D is possibly TRBD2 (6 bases). V dropped 0 bases and J dropped 2 bases, with 19 bases sitting between them. The CDR3 has 18 amino acids. Germline values: CDR1 SGDLS, CDR2 YYNGEE. In DNA form, the CDR3 reads TGTGCCAGCAGCGTAGCTGGCCTAGCGACCAAGGCCACAGATACGCAGTATTTT. Translation: CASSVAGLATKATDTQYF. Using reference TRBV9 and TRBJ2-3 for the parts outside the CDR3, the full variable domain is DSGVTQTPKHLITATGQRVTLRCSPRSGDLSVYWYQQSLDQGLQFLIQYYNGEERAKGNILERFSAQQFPDLHSELNLSSLELGDSALYFCASSVAGLATKATDTQYFGPGTRLTVL.

The V and J genes are TRBV30 and TRBJ1-6; D possibly corresponds to TRBD1 (5 bases). V was clipped by 0 bases and J by 7 bases, with 7 bases between them. The germline gives CDR1 GTSNPN, CDR2 SVGIG (reference sequence). The CDR3 has 13 residues. This CDR3 is CAWSVRENSPLHF. For the CDR3, the DNA is TGTGCCTGGAGTGTCAGGGAGAATTCACCCCTCCACTTT.

The V and J genes are TRBV7-9 and TRBJ1-1; TRBD1 matches 9 bases. This CDR3 spans 17 amino acids. V lost 3 bases, J lost 4 bases, and 12 bases stayed unmatched. Germline-derived CDR1 and CDR2 are SEHNR and FQNEAQ (reference sequence). The DNA for the CDR3 is TGTGCCAGCAGCTTGGGGGGACAGGGAGGGGCCCGCACTGAAGCTTTCTTT. Translating it yields CASSLGGQGGARTEAFF. The whole variable domain, filled in from reference TRBV7-9 and TRBJ1-1, reads DTGVSQNPRHKITKRGQNVTFRCDPISEHNRLYWYRQTLGQGPEFLTYFQNEAQLEKSRLLSDRFSAERPKGSFSTLEIQRTEQGDSAMYLCASSLGGQGGARTEAFFGQGTRLTVV.

The chain is built from TRBV28 and TRBJ2-1; 9 positions agree with TRBD2. The CDR3 is made up of 15 amino acids. Germline trimming cut 5 bases from V and 8 bases from J; bases unmatched to any gene: 10. Looked up from germline, CDR1 is MDHEN and CDR2 is SYDVKM. The CDR3 spells CASSPPPTSGYEQFF. CDR3 sequence (DNA): TGTGCCAGCAGTCCTCCCCCGACTAGCGGATATGAGCAGTTCTTC.

V gene TRBV9 combines with J gene TRBJ2-1; weak D call: TRBD1 (5 bases). This CDR3 has 14 amino acids. With 4 bases removed from V and 2 bases from J, the gap between germline ends came to 10 bases. From germline, CDR1 is SGDLS and CDR2 YYNGEE. The CDR3 is CASSQGGTYNEQFF. The CDR3 region has the DNA TGTGCCAGCAGCCAGGGCGGAACCTACAATGAGCAGTTCTTC.

This chain uses TRBV20-1 with TRBJ1-2; the D is unclear. The germline V gene has CDR1 DFQATT and CDR2 SNEGSKA (reference sequence). V was trimmed by 6 bases and J by 3 bases, leaving 5 bases between them. This CDR3 spans 10 amino acids. The CDR3 nucleotides read TGCAGTGCCCGGGACTATGGCTACACCTTC. Its protein product is CSARDYGYTF.

The CDR3 DNA reads as TGTGCCAGCAGCTTAGTAGGGGACCGCGGTGAAAAACTGTTTTTT. It is translated as CASSLVGDRGEKLFF. The rearrangement joins TRBV7-2 to TRBJ1-4; tentative D call: TRBD1 (5 bases). Deletions cut 1 base from V and 7 bases from J, with 13 bases between. The CDR3 spans 15 residues. Germline V gene data show CDR1 as SGHTA and CDR2 as FQGNSA.

This sequence joins TRBV4-3 and TRBJ2-2; D remains unclear. The CDR3 is 14 residues long. CDR1 and CDR2 (germline): LGHNA, YSLEER. Between the trimmed V and J ends, which lost 5 bases and 6 bases, there was a span of 13 bases. CDR3 residues: CASSSDPLSGELFF. The CDR3 DNA reads TGCGCCAGCAGCTCCGATCCACTGTCCGGGGAGCTGTTTTTT.

This chain joins TRBV6-5 and TRBJ2-2; D is unclear. CDR3 length: 12 amino acids. Germline CDR1 and CDR2: MNHEY and SVGAGI. Between the trimmed V and J ends, which lost 7 bases and 4 bases, there was a span of 7 bases. The DNA for the CDR3 is TGTGCCAGCATGGGGATCACCGGGGAGCTGTTTTTT. Protein sequence: CASMGITGELFF.

This sequence joins TRBV4-3 and TRBJ2-7; 7 bases line up with TRBD2. The junction had 8 bases not matched to a gene; V was cut back by 0 bases and J by 0 bases. The CDR3 contains 17 residues. Looked up from germline, CDR1 is LGHNA and CDR2 is YSLEER. In nucleotides, the CDR3 is TGCGCCAGCAGCCAAGATGAAGGAGCGGGGAGCTCCTACGAGCAGTACTTC. This codes for CASSQDEGAGSSYEQYF.

This chain links TRBV3-1 (or the pseudogene TRBV3-2) with TRBJ2-1, with D possibly TRBD1 on 5 matching bases. Germline V CDR1 and CDR2: LGHDT, YNNKEL (reference sequence). V lost 2 bases, J lost 5 bases, and 13 bases lay in between. The CDR3 has 15 residues. This chain's CDR3 is CASSQRQGLHNEQFF. The CDR3 DNA reads TGTGCCAGCAGCCAACGGCAGGGTTTACACAATGAGCAGTTCTTC.

This chain connects TRBV28 to TRBJ2-7; 9 nucleotides line up with TRBD1. Germline trimming cut 7 bases from V and 3 bases from J; bases unmatched to any gene: 7. The germline gives CDR1 MDHEN, CDR2 SYDVKM. The CDR3 length is 14 residues. Written as DNA, the CDR3 is TGTGCCAGCACCCTTGGGACAGGGAACTACGAGCAGTACTTC. It specifies CASTLGTGNYEQYF. The variable domain in full, completed from reference TRBV28 and TRBJ2-7, reads DVKVTQSSRYLVKRTGEKVFLECVQDMDHENMFWYRQDPGLGLRLIYFSYDVKMKEKGDIPEGYSVSREKKERFSLILESASTNQTSMYLCASTLGTGNYEQYFGPGTRLTVT.

The V call is TRBV7-9, the J call TRBJ2-7; D gene ambiguous. CDR1 and CDR2 (germline): SEHNR, FQNEAQ (reference sequence). Trimming stripped 0 bases from V and 5 bases from J, with 8 bases between. The CDR3 has 13 amino acids. The CDR3 region is CASSLAPRHEQYF. CDR3 DNA: TGTGCCAGCAGCTTAGCGCCCAGACACGAGCAGTACTTC.

The CDR3 bases are TGTGCCAGCCGAATCGGACAGGGGGGCACTGAAGCTTTCTTT. Translation: CASRIGQGGTEAFF. This rearrangement joins TRBV6-5 to TRBJ1-1; 10 nucleotides align to TRBD1. After removal of 8 bases from V and 4 bases from J, the junction contained 7 bases not matched to a gene. Germline CDR1 is MNHEY and CDR2 is SVGAGI. This CDR3 spans 14 amino acids.

The CDR3 sequence is CASSYSGPDQPQHF. CDR3 DNA: TGTGCCAGCAGTTACTCAGGTCCGGATCAGCCCCAGCATTTT. The rearrangement links TRBV6-5 to TRBJ1-5; no clear D gene. The ends were cut back, 0 bases at V and 5 bases at J, with 8 bases in the middle. Germline lookup yields CDR1 MNHEY and CDR2 SVGAGI. This CDR3 comprises 14 residues.

The chain employs TRBV27 and TRBJ1-2; a weak D match, TRBD1 (6 bases). CDR1 and CDR2 from the germline V gene are MNHEY and SMNVEV (reference sequence). V was cut by 5 bases and J by 8 bases, with 15 bases left in between. The CDR3 contains 13 residues. This CDR3 is CASSRRQAEGYTF. CDR3 coding DNA: TGTGCCAGCAGTCGACGACAGGCGGAGGGCTACACCTTC.

The chain employs TRBV5-1 and TRBJ2-3, with 10 bases lining up with TRBD2. CDR3 length: 15 residues. Germline V gene data show CDR1 as SGHRS and CDR2 as YFSETQ. After removal of 4 bases from V and 4 bases from J, the junction contained 6 bases not matched to a gene. CDR3 in DNA: TGCGCCAGCAGCCCTACTAGCGGGATTCCAGATACGCAGTATTTT. Residues: CASSPTSGIPDTQYF.

The gene calls are TRBV9 and TRBJ2-1; D possibly corresponds to TRBD2 (6 bases). The germline V gene has CDR1 SGDLS and CDR2 YYNGEE. This CDR3 comprises 15 residues. Deletions cut 3 bases from V and 6 bases from J, with 16 bases between. This CDR3 is CASSALARAGNEQFF. Here the CDR3 DNA reads TGTGCCAGCAGCGCCCTAGCGCGGGCGGGCAATGAGCAGTTCTTC.

This sequence joins TRBV7-2 and TRBJ2-7; TRBD2 agrees at 7 bases. The CDR3 length is 15 residues. CDR1 and CDR2 from the germline V gene are SGHTA and FQGNSA. With 1 base clipped from V and 3 bases from J, the junction kept 6 bases outside the gene matches. In DNA form, the CDR3 reads TGTGCCAGCAGCTTAGAAGGGCAGCGGGGCTACGAGCAGTACTTC. Translation: CASSLEGQRGYEQYF.

This chain uses TRBV6-5 with TRBJ1-1, with a possible D match to TRBD1 (5 bases). The CDR3 runs 15 residues. Germline CDR1 is MNHEY and CDR2 is SVGAGI. V lost 0 bases and J lost 4, with 12 bases in between. CDR3 region: CASSYSGGKGTEAFF. For the CDR3, the DNA is TGTGCCAGCAGTTACTCTGGGGGGAAAGGCACTGAAGCTTTCTTT.